This TCR beta chain derives from a study of cytomegalovirus exposure and HLA in healthy donors. The protocol was immunoSEQ multiplex PCR, while the TCRdb copy is restricted to in-frame clones and leaves out a portion. The sample consists of over 150,000 clones, around nine tenths of them appearing once. The CDR3 spans 15 residues. Trimming left V 4 bases short and J 0 bases short, with 11 bases between. Per the germline V gene, CDR1 is MNHEY and CDR2 is SMNVEV (reference sequence). The chain couples TRBV27 to TRBJ2-3; D might be TRBD1 (5 bases). The clonotype was recovered from a young woman in good health and CMV-seronegative. Specimen: PBMCs. The CDR3 nucleotides read TGTGCCAGCAGTTCGCAGGGTTCAAGCACAGATACGCAGTATTTT. It encodes CASSSQGSSTDTQYF.